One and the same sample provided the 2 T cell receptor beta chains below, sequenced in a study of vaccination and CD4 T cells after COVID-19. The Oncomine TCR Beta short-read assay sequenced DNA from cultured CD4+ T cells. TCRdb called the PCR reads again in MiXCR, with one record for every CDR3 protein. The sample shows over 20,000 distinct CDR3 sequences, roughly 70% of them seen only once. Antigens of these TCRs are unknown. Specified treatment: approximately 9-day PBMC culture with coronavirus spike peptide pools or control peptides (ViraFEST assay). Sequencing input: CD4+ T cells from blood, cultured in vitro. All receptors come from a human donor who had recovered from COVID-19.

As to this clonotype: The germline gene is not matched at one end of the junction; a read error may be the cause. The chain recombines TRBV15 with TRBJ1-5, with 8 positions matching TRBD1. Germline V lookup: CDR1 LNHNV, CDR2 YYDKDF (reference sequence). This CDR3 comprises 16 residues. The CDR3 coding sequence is TGTGCCACCAGCAGAGGTTGGGACAGGCTCAATCAGTCCCAGCATTTT. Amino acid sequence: CATSRGWDRLNQSQHF.

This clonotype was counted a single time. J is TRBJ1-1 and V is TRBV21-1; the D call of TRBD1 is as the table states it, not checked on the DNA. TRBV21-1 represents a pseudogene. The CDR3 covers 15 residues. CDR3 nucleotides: TGTGCCAGCAGCAGTGGGACAGGGCTGAACACTGAAGCTTTCTTT. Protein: CASSSGTGLNTEAFF.